The 21 T cell receptor beta chains in this list originate from one sample, sequenced in a study of blood T cell repertoires in COVID-19. Clones were sequenced by immunoSEQ multiplex PCR, and TCRdb holds only the in-frame ones, with some missing. Altogether hundreds of thousands of clones are present, approximately 80% being singletons, with the ten largest covering nearly 20%. Sequencing was done on a sample of peripheral blood. The source of these receptors is a man aged 25-45 years with active or convalescent COVID-19.

This clone was picked up a small number of times. J is TRBJ2-7 and V is TRBV7-2, with D possibly being TRBD2 (5 bases). CDR1 SGHTA and CDR2 FQGNSA come from the germline V gene. The CDR3 covers 14 residues. V dropped 5 bases and J dropped 4 bases, with 15 bases sitting between them. The DNA of the CDR3 is TGTGCCAGCAGCCCAACTAGTCCTGCATACGAGCAGTACTTC. The encoded protein is CASSPTSPAYEQYF.

The chain employs TRBV11-2 and TRBJ2-7; 7 positions agree with TRBD1. The CDR3 spans 14 residues. Germline V lookup: CDR1 SGHAT, CDR2 FQNNGV. With 5 bases clipped from V and 3 bases from J, the junction kept 7 bases outside the gene matches. In DNA form, the CDR3 reads TGTGCCAGCAGCCTGAGACAGGGCGGCTACGAGCAGTACTTC. It is translated as CASSLRQGGYEQYF.

J is TRBJ2-1 and V is TRBV2; the D gene is possibly TRBD2 (6 bases). Germline CDR1 SNHLY, CDR2 FYNNEI. Trimming left V 7 bases short and J 2 bases short, with 15 bases between. This CDR3 spans 15 amino acids. CDR3 amino acids: CASNARLGPYNEQFF. DNA of the CDR3: TGTGCCAGCAACGCAAGACTAGGCCCCTACAATGAGCAGTTCTTC.

The V call is TRBV7-2, the J call TRBJ2-1; 9 bases agree with TRBD2. Germline V gives CDR1 SGHTA, CDR2 FQGNSA. Trimming removed 2 bases from V and 1 base from J; junction bases left unmatched: 0. The CDR3 spans 15 residues. DNA of the CDR3: TGTGCCAGCAGCTTACTAGCGGGGTCCTACAATGAGCAGTTCTTC. Its translation: CASSLLAGSYNEQFF. Based on the CDR3 plus reference TRBV7-2 and TRBJ2-1, the full variable domain is GAGVSQSPSNKVTEKGKDVELRCDPISGHTALYWYRQSLGQGLEFLIYFQGNSAPDKSGLPSDRFSAERTGGSVSTLTIQRTQQEDSAVYLCASSLLAGSYNEQFFGPGTRLTVL.

The V gene is TRBV20-1, the J gene TRBJ1-2; D may be TRBD1 (5 bases). CDR3 length: 12 amino acids. V was pared by 3 bases and J by 7 bases, with 12 bases between. Per the germline V gene, CDR1 is DFQATT and CDR2 is SNEGSKA (reference sequence). CDR3 protein: CSASSGKSGYTF. Written as DNA, the CDR3 is TGCAGTGCTAGTTCAGGGAAGTCTGGCTACACCTTC.

The rearrangement links TRBV2 to TRBJ2-7; D is uncertain. Between the trimmed V and J ends, which lost 6 bases and 2 bases, there was a span of 14 bases. The CDR3 runs to 14 residues. CDR1 and CDR2 from the germline V gene are SNHLY and FYNNEI. CDR3 sequence (DNA): TGTGCCAGCAGACGAATGGTTTCGGCCTACGAGCAGTACTTC. It yields the protein CASRRMVSAYEQYF.

The rearrangement joins TRBV28 to TRBJ1-2; 7 bases fit TRBD1. In germline, CDR1 is MDHEN, CDR2 SYDVKM. The CDR3 runs to 14 residues. Losses at the gene ends were 6 bases for V and 8 bases for J; bases not matched to a gene: 12. The CDR3 nucleotides read TGTGCCAGCAGGACGACTAGACAGGGCCGGGGCTACACCTTC. This encodes CASRTTRQGRGYTF.

This chain links TRBV6-7 with TRBJ1-6, with D perhaps TRBD1 (5 bases). TRBV6-7 is placed among ORFs of uncertain function. V lost 5 bases and J lost 9, with 20 bases in between. The CDR3 runs 16 residues. The CDR3: CASSTSGGDGRSPLHF. The CDR3 coding sequence is TGTGCCAGCAGTACCTCGGGCGGGGACGGCCGTTCACCCCTCCACTTT.

The J gene is TRBJ2-1, the V gene TRBV4-1; 8 bases line up with TRBD1. The CDR3 totals 15 residues. Germline-derived CDR1 and CDR2 are MGHRA and YSYEKL. The V segment lost 4 bases and the J segment 8 bases; nucleotides outside the gene matches: 10. DNA for the CDR3: TGCGCCAGCAGCCGAGTCGACAGGGGATATGATGAGCAGTTCTTC. This gives the protein CASSRVDRGYDEQFF.

The chain recombines TRBV2 with TRBJ2-1; TRBD2 might be the D (5 bases). V was trimmed by 7 bases and J by 9 bases, leaving 19 bases between them. This CDR3 contains 14 residues. From germline, CDR1 is SNHLY and CDR2 FYNNEI. The CDR3 loop reads CASIRIEGFGEQFF. In nucleotides, the CDR3 is TGTGCCAGCATAAGAATAGAGGGCTTTGGTGAGCAGTTCTTC. The whole variable domain, filled in from reference TRBV2 and TRBJ2-1, reads EPEVTQTPSHQVTQMGQEVILRCVPISNHLYFYWYRQILGQKVEFLVSFYNNEISEKSEIFDDQFSVERPDGSNFTLKIRSTKLEDSAMYFCASIRIEGFGEQFFGPGTRLTVL.

The CDR3 region is CASSLGATGGPTDTQYF. The CDR3 nucleotides are TGTGCCAGCAGCTTAGGGGCTACGGGGGGCCCCACAGATACGCAGTATTTT. The chain joins TRBV7-2 to TRBJ2-3, with D possibly TRBD2 on 7 matching bases. The V end lost 1 base, the J end lost 2 bases, and 16 bases lay between the germline ends. The CDR3 runs to 17 residues. Germline CDR1 and CDR2: SGHTA and FQGNSA.

This clone was found a few times. This sample also contains other DNA sequences that code for the same CDR3. The rearrangement joins TRBV19 to TRBJ2-7; 9 bases fit TRBD1. V trimming: 4 bases; J trimming: 2 bases; junction bases outside the gene matches: 3. This CDR3 is built from 14 residues. CDR1 and CDR2 from the germline V gene are LNHDA and SQIVND (reference sequence). The CDR3 DNA sequence: TGTGCCAGTAGTAGGGGACAGGGCCCCTACGAGCAGTACTTC. This translates into CASSRGQGPYEQYF. The variable domain in full, with the rest retrieved from reference TRBV19 and TRBJ2-7, is DGGITQSPKYLFRKEGQNVTLSCEQNLNHDAMYWYRQDPGQGLRLIYYSQIVNDFQKGDIAEGYSVSREKKESFPLTVTSAQKNPTAFYLCASSRGQGPYEQYFGPGTRLTVT.

This clone showed up just a few times. V usage is TRBV5-6 and J usage is TRBJ2-2; D might be TRBD2 (6 bases). Germline V gives CDR1 SGHDT, CDR2 YYEEEE. This CDR3 spans 16 amino acids. The germline V and J ends were trimmed by 4 bases and 1 base, with 14 bases remaining between them. CDR3 protein: CASSPLEGWNTGELFF. Here the CDR3 DNA reads TGTGCCAGCAGCCCCCTGGAGGGGTGGAACACCGGGGAGCTGTTTTTT.

The count of this clone is one. CDR3 nucleotides: TGTGCCTGGAGCGGACAGGCACTCTCAACTAATGAAAAACTGTTTTTT. Translated, it gives CAWSGQALSTNEKLFF. The genes are TRBV30 and TRBJ1-4, with 7 bases lining up with TRBD1. Germline V gives CDR1 GTSNPN, CDR2 SVGIG (reference sequence). The CDR3 extends over 16 amino acids. The junction had 7 bases not matched to a gene; V was cut back by 3 bases and J by 0 bases. Using reference TRBV30 and TRBJ1-4 for the parts outside the CDR3, the full variable domain is SQTIHQWPATLVQPVGSPLSLECTVEGTSNPNLYWYRQAAGRGLQLLFYSVGIGQISSEVPQNLSASRPQDRQFILSSKKLLLSDSGFYLCAWSGQALSTNEKLFFGSGTQLSVL.

The J gene is TRBJ2-7, the V gene TRBV29-1; TRBD2 might be the D (5 bases). Germline assignment: CDR1 SQVTM and CDR2 ANQGSEA. The ends were cut back, 7 bases at V and 3 bases at J, with 13 bases in the middle. This CDR3 spans 12 amino acids. CDR3 bases: TGCAGCGCAGAGGGTCGGAACTACGAGCAGTACTTC. It specifies CSAEGRNYEQYF.

The sample holds a few counts of this clone. V and J are TRBV13 and TRBJ1-1; 10 bases are shared with TRBD1. J lost 8 bases, V lost 5 bases, and 11 bases had no gene match. This CDR3 has 15 residues. Per germline, CDR1 PRHDT and CDR2 FYEKMQ (reference sequence). DNA of the CDR3: TGTGCCAGCAGCGGGGCGAGGACAGGGGGATTAGAAGCTTTCTTT. Translation gives CASSGARTGGLEAFF.

This clone was seen once. The chain combines TRBV12-3 or TRBV12-4 with TRBJ2-7; TRBD1 matches at 8 bases. The CDR3 length is 13 residues. V lost 6 bases to trimming and J lost 4 bases; unmatched junction nucleotides: 5. Here the CDR3 DNA reads TGTGCCAGCAGCAGGGGACAGGAATACGAGCAGTACTTC. This gives the protein CASSRGQEYEQYF.

This clone has just a few counts. This chain's CDR3 is CASSLDRGAFF. CDR3 in DNA: TGTGCCAGCAGCTTAGACAGGGGAGCTTTCTTT. The chain combines TRBV9 with TRBJ1-1; 8 bases match TRBD1. The junction had 3 bases not matched to a gene; V was cut back by 4 bases and J by 10 bases. CDR1 and CDR2 from the germline V gene are SGDLS and YYNGEE. This CDR3 has 11 residues.

DNA for the CDR3: TGTGCCAGCAGCTTACGCAGTAACAGCAATCAGCCCCAGCATTTT. The encoded protein is CASSLRSNSNQPQHF. The rearrangement joins TRBV11-2 to TRBJ1-5; D uncertain. Looked up from germline, CDR1 is SGHAT and CDR2 is FQNNGV. V lost 2 bases and J 1 base, leaving 9 bases between the germline ends. The CDR3 totals 15 residues.

Only one count was recorded for this clone. This chain joins TRBV7-8 and TRBJ1-5, with a weak D call TRBD1 (5 bases). The V end was cut by 1 base, the J end by 7 bases, with 14 bases between. The V gene's germline CDR1 is SGHVS and CDR2 FQNEAQ. The CDR3 covers 15 residues. This chain's CDR3 is CASSLGARDRQPQHF. In DNA, the CDR3 is TGTGCCAGCAGCTTAGGTGCCAGGGATCGACAGCCCCAGCATTTT.

The V and J genes are TRBV2 and TRBJ2-3, with D possibly matching TRBD1 (5 bases). V was shortened by 6 bases and J by 2 bases, with 9 bases between the two germline ends. The CDR3 runs 13 residues. CDR1 is SNHLY, CDR2 FYNNEI, per germline. CDR3 DNA sequence: TGTGCCAGCAGGGGGCGAGTCACAGATACGCAGTATTTT. Translating it yields CASRGRVTDTQYF.